The entry below describes one T cell receptor (beta chain). Its antigen is unidentified. The sample comes from a study of T cell responses to AZD1222 COVID-19 vaccine. Whole-study context: The analysis combined second doses at about 4 or about 12 weeks. Study-wide results and caveats: Baseline antibody screening turned up just a handful of seropositive AZD1222 recipients. Researchers took repertoire samples only after the peak T cell response had come.

Germline CDR1 is SGHTA and CDR2 is FQGTGA. Unmatched junction bases numbered 4, after V lost 2 bases and J lost 2 bases. The length of the CDR3 is 15 residues. Sequencing was performed with immunoSEQ multiplex PCR; in TCRdb, only in-frame clones are kept and a portion is missing. The sample has some 120,000 clones, 88% seen once. The sequence was collected from an adult in good health. The chain links TRBV7-3 to TRBJ2-3; 7 positions agree with TRBD2. Sequenced material: peripheral blood, taken on day 0 of AZD1222 vaccination. CDR3 sequence (DNA): TGTGCCAGCAGCTTAGCGGGAGCGCCCACAGATACGCAGTATTTT. It encodes CASSLAGAPTDTQYF.